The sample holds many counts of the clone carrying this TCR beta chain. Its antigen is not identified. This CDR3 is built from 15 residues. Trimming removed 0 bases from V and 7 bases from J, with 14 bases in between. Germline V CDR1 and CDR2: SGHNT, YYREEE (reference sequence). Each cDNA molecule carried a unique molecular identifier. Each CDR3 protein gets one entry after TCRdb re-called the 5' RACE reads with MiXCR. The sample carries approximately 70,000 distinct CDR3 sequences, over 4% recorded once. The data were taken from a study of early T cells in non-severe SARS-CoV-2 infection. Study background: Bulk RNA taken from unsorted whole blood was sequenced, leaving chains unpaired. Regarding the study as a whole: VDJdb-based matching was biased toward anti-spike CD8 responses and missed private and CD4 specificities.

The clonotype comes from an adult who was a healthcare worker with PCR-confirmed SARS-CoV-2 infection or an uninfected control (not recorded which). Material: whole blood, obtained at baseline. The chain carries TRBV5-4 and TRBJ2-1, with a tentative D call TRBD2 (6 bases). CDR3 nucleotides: TGTGCCAGCAGCTTGGCCCGGGACTCAGGTAATGAGCAGTTCTTC. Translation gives CASSLARDSGNEQFF.